The clone carrying this T cell receptor beta chain was recorded a few times. This record comes from a study of blood T cells in healthy people across ages. Study in general: Template switching caught about one barcoded beta molecule for each two T cells.

The sample, about 10 milliliters of peripheral blood, was drawn from each donor. Primers used in a second PCR of roughly 6 to 11 cycles were a sample-barcoded 5' primer and a J-beta primer mix. Every single cDNA molecule received a tag from a template-switch adaptor with 12 random nucleotides. All samples gave at least 3 million CDR3-containing paired-end reads. TCRdb re-called the 5' RACE reads with MiXCR, one entry per CDR3 protein. The table shows some 1,800,000 distinct CDR3 sequences, with around 42% occurring only once. CDR3 size: 16 residues. Sequences were obtained from blood. The receptor's source is a human donor in good health. This sequence joins TRBV21-1 and TRBJ2-2; the D call TRBD2 from the table was never checked on the DNA. TRBV21-1 has pseudogene status. The CDR3 sequence is CASSKSRGSGTGELFF. CDR3 DNA: TGTGCCAGCAGCAAGTCTAGAGGGTCGGGAACCGGGGAGCTGTTTTTT.